Shown below are 11 T cell receptor beta chains from a single sample sequenced in a study of regulatory T cells in long-lasting Graves disease. Time point defined: persistent/refractory GD, antithyroid drugs over 5 years with positive TRAb. The TCR library used RNA extracted from PBMCs. Combining iRepertoire HTBI primers with Arm-PCR of CDR3 regions, the authors built TCR beta libraries. In TCRdb, the multiplex PCR reads were re-called with MiXCR into one record per CDR3 protein. The table has 500,000 to 700,000 distinct CDR3 sequences, about 32% seen once. This sample comprised peripheral blood mononuclear cells (PBMCs), obtained when the disease was refractory, from a patient treated with antithyroid drugs. The receptor set was obtained from a female donor with Graves disease.

This clonotype was seen a few times. The CDR3 DNA reads as TGCAGTGCTAGAGATGGTGGGGCCGGAAACACCATATATTTT. It encodes CSARDGGAGNTIYF. The rearrangement uses TRBV20-1 and TRBJ1-3; weak D call: TRBD1 (5 bases). Trimming took 0 bases from V and 4 from J, leaving 10 bases between them. The CDR3 runs to 14 residues. Germline values: CDR1 DFQATT, CDR2 SNEGSKA (reference sequence).

The DNA of the CDR3 is TGTGCCAGCACCCTCTCACCGGGACATCCTTACGAGCAGTACTTC. Translated: CASTLSPGHPYEQYF. The chain employs TRBV7-9 and TRBJ2-7; a weak D match, TRBD1 (6 bases). Trimming cost V 7 bases and J 4 bases, with 20 bases left between them. The CDR3 spans 15 residues. In germline, CDR1 is SEHNR, CDR2 FQNEAQ (reference sequence).

This clonotype was detected many times. The CDR3 nucleotides read TGTGCCAGCAGTTTAAGGGGGGGCTCTTACGAGCAGTACTTC. Protein sequence: CASSLRGGSYEQYF. V and J are TRBV28 and TRBJ2-7, with D perhaps TRBD2 (7 bases). This CDR3 is 14 amino acids long. Germline V gene lookup returns CDR1 MDHEN and CDR2 SYDVKM. The germline V and J ends were trimmed by 2 bases and 4 bases, with 12 bases remaining between them. The full variable domain, in which reference TRBV28 and TRBJ2-7 provide the parts outside the CDR3, is DVKVTQSSRYLVKRTGEKVFLECVQDMDHENMFWYRQDPGLGLRLIYFSYDVKMKEKGDIPEGYSVSREKKERFSLILESASTNQTSMYLCASSLRGGSYEQYFGPGTRLTVT.

This clonotype was detected once. Relative to the germline gene, one junction end is altered; a read error may explain this. This rearrangement joins TRBV7-3 to TRBJ2-5; D not resolved. Germline CDR1 reads SGHTA; CDR2 reads FQGTGA. The CDR3 has 15 residues. CDR3 residues: CAGSLSLHSQETQYF. DNA of the CDR3: TGTGCCGGCAGCTTAAGCCTCCATTCCCAAGAGACCCAGTACTTC.

In its sample, this clonotype was seen many times. The rearrangement uses TRBV11-2 and TRBJ2-7, with D perhaps TRBD2 (6 bases). The CDR3 is 15 residues long. Trimming stripped 5 bases from V and 3 bases from J, with 17 bases between. Germline V gene data show CDR1 as SGHAT and CDR2 as FQNNGV. Written as DNA, the CDR3 is TGTGCCAGCAGCCCCGAAAGCGGGCGCCACTACGAGCAGTACTTC. This gives the protein CASSPESGRHYEQYF.

This sequence joins TRBV29-1 and TRBJ2-4; D is perhaps TRBD2 (5 bases). The V end lost 7 bases, the J end lost 3 bases, and 7 bases lay between the germline ends. Germline lookup yields CDR1 SQVTM and CDR2 ANQGSEA. The CDR3 is made up of 11 amino acids. The CDR3 loop reads CSGRIKNIQYF. Here the CDR3 DNA reads TGCAGCGGGAGGATCAAAAACATTCAGTACTTC.

This clonotype was counted at least ten times. The chain joins TRBV6-1 to TRBJ2-5; 7 positions agree with TRBD2. CDR1 MNHNS and CDR2 SASEGT come from the germline V gene. The CDR3 spans 13 residues. Unmatched junction bases numbered 5, after V lost 5 bases and J lost 5 bases. CDR3 amino acids: CASSRTRRETQYF. The CDR3 coding sequence is TGTGCCAGCAGTCGGACTAGGAGGGAGACCCAGTACTTC.

The chain couples TRBV11-2 to TRBJ1-5, with D perhaps TRBD1 (6 bases). The germline V and J ends were trimmed by 0 bases and 8 bases, with 14 bases remaining between them. Germline CDR1 is SGHAT and CDR2 is FQNNGV. The CDR3 length is 15 residues. CDR3 residues: CASSLDRAGGEPQHF. The CDR3 nucleotides are TGTGCCAGCAGCTTAGATCGGGCGGGGGGCGAGCCCCAGCATTTT. Complete variable domain (other parts from reference TRBV11-2 and TRBJ1-5): EAGVAQSPRYKIIEKRQSVAFWCNPISGHATLYWYQQILGQGPKLLIQFQNNGVVDDSQLPKDRFSAERLKGVDSTLKIQPAKLEDSAVYLCASSLDRAGGEPQHFGDGTRLSIL.

The V and J genes are TRBV27 and TRBJ2-7; D is unclear. This CDR3 is built from 14 residues. Between the trimmed V and J ends, which lost 3 bases and 0 bases, there was a span of 9 bases. Germline V CDR1 and CDR2: MNHEY, SMNVEV (reference sequence). CDR3 sequence (DNA): TGTGCCAGCAGTTTCGGCAAGAACTCCTACGAGCAGTACTTC. Amino acids: CASSFGKNSYEQYF.

This clonotype was recorded once. The junction and the germline gene differ at one end; a read error may be behind it. The chain uses TRBV6-1 and TRBJ2-3; 7 bases fit TRBD2. The CDR3 runs 15 residues. Germline CDR1 MNHNS, CDR2 SASEGT. The CDR3 nucleotides read TGCGCCAGCAGTGAGTTAGCGGGCCGCACAGATACGCAGTATTTT. Translation: CASSELAGRTDTQYF.

This clonotype has a handful of counts. This chain uses TRBV28 with TRBJ2-3, with TRBD2 matching 12 bases. CDR3 length equals 17 residues. Trimming at V came to 2 bases and at J to 4 bases, leaving 7 bases not matched to a gene. CDR1 MDHEN and CDR2 SYDVKM come from the germline V gene. The CDR3 nucleotides are TGTGCCAGCAGTTTAGATCCTAGCGGGAGGGCCTCAGATACGCAGTATTTT. This codes for CASSLDPSGRASDTQYF.